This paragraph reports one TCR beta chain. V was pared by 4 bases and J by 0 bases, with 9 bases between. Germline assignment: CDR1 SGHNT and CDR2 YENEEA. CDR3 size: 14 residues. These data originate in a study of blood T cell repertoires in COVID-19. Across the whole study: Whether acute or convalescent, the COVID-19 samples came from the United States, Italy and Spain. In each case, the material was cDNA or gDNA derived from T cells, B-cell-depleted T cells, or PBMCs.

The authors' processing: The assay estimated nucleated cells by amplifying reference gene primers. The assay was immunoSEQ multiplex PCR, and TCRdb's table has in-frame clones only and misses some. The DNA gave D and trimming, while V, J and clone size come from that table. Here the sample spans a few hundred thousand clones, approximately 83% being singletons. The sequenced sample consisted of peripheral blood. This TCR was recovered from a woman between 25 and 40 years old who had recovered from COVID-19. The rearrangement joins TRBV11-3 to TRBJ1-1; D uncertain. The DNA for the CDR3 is TGTGCCAGCAGCTCCGGGTTTATGAACACTGAAGCTTTCTTT. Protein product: CASSSGFMNTEAFF.